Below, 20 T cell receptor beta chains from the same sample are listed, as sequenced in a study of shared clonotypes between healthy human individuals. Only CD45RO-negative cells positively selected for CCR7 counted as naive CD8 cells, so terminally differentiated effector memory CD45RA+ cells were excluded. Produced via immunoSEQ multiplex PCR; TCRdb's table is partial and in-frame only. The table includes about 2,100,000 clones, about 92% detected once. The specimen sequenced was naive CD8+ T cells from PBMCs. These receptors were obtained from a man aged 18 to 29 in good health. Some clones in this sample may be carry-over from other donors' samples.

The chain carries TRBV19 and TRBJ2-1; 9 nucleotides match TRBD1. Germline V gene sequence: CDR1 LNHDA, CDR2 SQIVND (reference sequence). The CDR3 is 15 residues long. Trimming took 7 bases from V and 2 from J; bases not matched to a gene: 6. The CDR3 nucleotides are TGTGCCAGTACCTACGGACAGGGGACCTACAATGAGCAGTTCTTC. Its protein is CASTYGQGTYNEQFF.

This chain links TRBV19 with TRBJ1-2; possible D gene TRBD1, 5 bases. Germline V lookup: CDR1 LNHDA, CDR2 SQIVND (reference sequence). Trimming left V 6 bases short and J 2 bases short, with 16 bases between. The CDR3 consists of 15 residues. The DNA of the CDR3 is TGTGCCAGTAGCGGGCCATGGGGCAGCAACTATGGCTACACCTTC. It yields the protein CASSGPWGSNYGYTF.

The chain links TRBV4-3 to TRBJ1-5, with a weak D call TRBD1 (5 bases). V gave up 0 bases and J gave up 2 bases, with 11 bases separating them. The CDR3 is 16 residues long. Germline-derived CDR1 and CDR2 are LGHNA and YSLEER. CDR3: CASSQDLGRGNQPQHF. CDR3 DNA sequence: TGCGCCAGCAGCCAAGATTTAGGCAGGGGCAATCAGCCCCAGCATTTT.

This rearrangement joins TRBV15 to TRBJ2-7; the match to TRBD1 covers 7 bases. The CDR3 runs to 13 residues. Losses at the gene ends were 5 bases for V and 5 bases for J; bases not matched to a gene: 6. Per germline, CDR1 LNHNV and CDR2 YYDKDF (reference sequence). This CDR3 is CATSGRTGDEQYF. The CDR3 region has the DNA TGTGCCACCAGCGGAAGAACAGGGGACGAGCAGTACTTC. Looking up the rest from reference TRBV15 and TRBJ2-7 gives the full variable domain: DAMVIQNPRYQVTQFGKPVTLSCSQTLNHNVMYWYQQKSSQAPKLLFHYYDKDFNNEADTPDNFQSRRPNTSFCFLDIRSPGLGDTAMYLCATSGRTGDEQYFGPGTRLTVT.

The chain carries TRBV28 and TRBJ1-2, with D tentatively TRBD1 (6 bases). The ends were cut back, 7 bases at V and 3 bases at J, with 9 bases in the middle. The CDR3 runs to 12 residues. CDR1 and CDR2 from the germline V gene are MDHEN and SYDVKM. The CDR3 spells CASIDRYYGYTF. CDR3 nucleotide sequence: TGTGCCAGCATAGACAGGTACTATGGCTACACCTTC.

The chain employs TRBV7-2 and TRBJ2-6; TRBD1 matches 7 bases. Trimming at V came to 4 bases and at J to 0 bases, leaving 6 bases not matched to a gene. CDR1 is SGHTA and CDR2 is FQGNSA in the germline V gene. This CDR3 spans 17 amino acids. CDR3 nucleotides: TGTGCCAGCAGCTCCCGGGACAGATACTCTGGGGCCAACGTCCTGACTTTC. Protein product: CASSSRDRYSGANVLTF.

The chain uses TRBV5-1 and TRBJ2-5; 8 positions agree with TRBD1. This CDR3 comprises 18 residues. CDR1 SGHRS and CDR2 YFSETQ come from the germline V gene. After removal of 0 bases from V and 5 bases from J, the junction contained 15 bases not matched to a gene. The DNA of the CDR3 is TGCGCCAGCAGCTTGGACCCTTATGTATCAGGGGGCCTGGAGACCCAGTACTTC. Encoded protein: CASSLDPYVSGGLETQYF.

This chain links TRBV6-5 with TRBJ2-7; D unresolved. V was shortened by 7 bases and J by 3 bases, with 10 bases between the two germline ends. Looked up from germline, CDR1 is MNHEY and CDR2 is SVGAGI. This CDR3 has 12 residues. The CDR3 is CASTFRHYEQYF. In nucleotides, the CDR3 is TGTGCCAGCACCTTTAGGCACTACGAGCAGTACTTC.

CDR3 sequence (DNA): TGTGCTAGTGGGAGGGCCCGGAACACTGAAGCTTTCTTT. Encoded protein: CASGRARNTEAFF. The chain couples TRBV12-5 to TRBJ1-1, with D uncertain. The CDR3 is 13 amino acids. Trimming removed 6 bases at V and 1 base at J, with 9 bases between. Germline V gene sequence: CDR1 LGHNT, CDR2 FRNRAP.

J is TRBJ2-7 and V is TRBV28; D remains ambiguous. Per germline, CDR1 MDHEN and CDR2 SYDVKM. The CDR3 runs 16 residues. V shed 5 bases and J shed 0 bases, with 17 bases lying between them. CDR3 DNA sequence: TGTGCCAGCAGTGTCCCTATGGCCTGGGGCTCCTACGAGCAGTACTTC. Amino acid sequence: CASSVPMAWGSYEQYF.

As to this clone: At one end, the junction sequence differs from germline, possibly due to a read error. CDR3 nucleotides: TGTGCCTGCAGTTCCCGAATCGGGAGTACCGACGAGCAGTACTTC. Residues: CACSSRIGSTDEQYF. The gene calls are TRBV27 and TRBJ2-7; perhaps TRBD2 as D (6 bases). Germline loops: CDR1 MNHEY, CDR2 SMNVEV (reference sequence). This CDR3 contains 15 residues.

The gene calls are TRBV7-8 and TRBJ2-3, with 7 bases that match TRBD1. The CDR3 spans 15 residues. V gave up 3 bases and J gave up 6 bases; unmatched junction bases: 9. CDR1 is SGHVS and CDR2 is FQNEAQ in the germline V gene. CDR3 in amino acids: CASSFRQGPRDTQYF. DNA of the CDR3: TGTGCCAGCAGCTTCCGACAGGGACCTCGGGATACGCAGTATTTT.

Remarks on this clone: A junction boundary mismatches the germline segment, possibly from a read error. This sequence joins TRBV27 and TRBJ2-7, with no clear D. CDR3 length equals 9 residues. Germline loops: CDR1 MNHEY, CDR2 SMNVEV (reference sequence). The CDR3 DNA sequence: TGTGCCAGCAGTACCGGGTCCTTCTTC. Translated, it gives CASSTGSFF.

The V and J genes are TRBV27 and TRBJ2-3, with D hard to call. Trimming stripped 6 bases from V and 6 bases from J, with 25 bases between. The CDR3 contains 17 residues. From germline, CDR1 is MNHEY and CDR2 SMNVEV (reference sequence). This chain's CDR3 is CASSLPNGPITMDTQYF. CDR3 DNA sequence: TGTGCCAGCAGCCTTCCCAACGGGCCGATCACAATGGATACGCAGTATTTT.

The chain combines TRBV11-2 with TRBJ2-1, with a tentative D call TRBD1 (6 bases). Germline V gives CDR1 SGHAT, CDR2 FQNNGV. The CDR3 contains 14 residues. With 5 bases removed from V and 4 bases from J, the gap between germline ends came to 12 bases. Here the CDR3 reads CASSLLDSYNEQFF. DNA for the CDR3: TGTGCCAGCAGCCTCCTGGACAGTTACAATGAGCAGTTCTTC.

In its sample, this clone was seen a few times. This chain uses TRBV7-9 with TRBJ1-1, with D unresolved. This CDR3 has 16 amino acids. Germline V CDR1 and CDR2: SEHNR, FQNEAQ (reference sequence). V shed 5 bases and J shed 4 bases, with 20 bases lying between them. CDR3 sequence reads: CASSPKRAGARTEAFF. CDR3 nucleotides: TGTGCCAGCAGCCCGAAGAGGGCCGGAGCTCGCACTGAAGCTTTCTTT.

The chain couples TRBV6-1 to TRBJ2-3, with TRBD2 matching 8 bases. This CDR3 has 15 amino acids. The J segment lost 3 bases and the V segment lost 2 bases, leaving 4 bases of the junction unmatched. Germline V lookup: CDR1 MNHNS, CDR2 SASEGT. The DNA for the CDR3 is TGTGCCAGCAGTGAACAAGTAGCGGGAACAGATACGCAGTATTTT. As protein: CASSEQVAGTDTQYF.

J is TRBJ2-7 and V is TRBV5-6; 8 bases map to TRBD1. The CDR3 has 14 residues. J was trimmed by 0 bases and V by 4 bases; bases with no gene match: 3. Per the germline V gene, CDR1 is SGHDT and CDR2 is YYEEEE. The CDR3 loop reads CASSGRGLSYEQYF. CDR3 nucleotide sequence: TGTGCCAGCAGCGGCAGGGGGCTCTCCTACGAGCAGTACTTC.

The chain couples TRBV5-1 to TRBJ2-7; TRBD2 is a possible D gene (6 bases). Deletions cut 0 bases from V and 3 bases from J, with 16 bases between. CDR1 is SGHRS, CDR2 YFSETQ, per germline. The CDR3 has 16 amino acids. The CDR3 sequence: CASSLAGLALNYEQYF. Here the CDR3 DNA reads TGCGCCAGCAGCTTGGCCGGGCTAGCGTTGAACTACGAGCAGTACTTC. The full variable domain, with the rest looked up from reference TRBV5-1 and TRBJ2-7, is KAGVTQTPRYLIKTRGQQVTLSCSPISGHRSVSWYQQTPGQGLQFLFEYFSETQRNKGNFPGRFSGRQFSNSRSEMNVSTLELGDSALYLCASSLAGLALNYEQYFGPGTRLTVT.

CDR3 nucleotides: TGCGCCAGCAGCACACTAGCGGGAGGCTCCTACAATGAGCAGTTCTTC. This codes for CASSTLAGGSYNEQFF. V and J are TRBV5-1 and TRBJ2-1; 12 bases agree with TRBD2. The germline CDR1 and CDR2 sequences are SGHRS and YFSETQ. There are 16 residues in the CDR3. V shed 4 bases, J shed 0 bases, and the junction held 2 bases outside the gene matches.